Below are 26 T cell receptor beta chains sequenced from a single sample in a study of T cells after yellow fever vaccination. TCRdb itself ran the 5' RACE reads through MiXCR, one entry per CDR3 protein. The table shows 500,000 to 650,000 distinct CDR3 sequences, with roughly a sixth occurring only once. Sample: PBMCs, taken around 5 days after the first yellow fever vaccination. These receptors all come from a man younger than 30 who received the YFV17D yellow fever vaccine.

This clonotype occurred a few times. This chain joins TRBV7-2 and TRBJ1-6; tentatively, D is TRBD1 (6 bases). Germline V CDR1 and CDR2: SGHTA, FQGNSA. The CDR3 length is 12 residues. The CDR3 coding sequence is TGTGCAGGGAGGCAGGGGTATTCACCCCTCCACTTT. It yields the protein CAGRQGYSPLHF.

This clonotype appeared a few times. V usage is TRBV6-1 and J usage is TRBJ1-2; D possibly corresponds to TRBD1 (5 bases). The V and J ends lost 3 bases and 4 bases respectively, with 9 bases between them. Germline-derived CDR1 and CDR2 are MNHNS and SASEGT. This CDR3 contains 13 residues. In DNA form, the CDR3 reads TGTGCCAGCAGTGAGGGGGGGACCTATGGCTACACCTTC. Protein sequence: CASSEGGTYGYTF.

This chain connects TRBV27 to TRBJ1-5; 7 nucleotides line up with TRBD1. Germline V gene data show CDR1 as MNHEY and CDR2 as SMNVEV (reference sequence). J lost 0 bases, V lost 6 bases, and 8 bases had no gene match. The CDR3 has 16 residues. The CDR3 DNA reads as TGTGCCAGCAGGAAGACAGGGACCTATAGCAATCAGCCCCAGCATTTT. Residues: CASRKTGTYSNQPQHF.

The rearrangement links TRBV11-2 to TRBJ1-2; D is undetermined. Germline loops: CDR1 SGHAT, CDR2 FQNNGV. This CDR3 region has 15 residues. The germline V and J ends were trimmed by 4 bases and 2 bases, with 14 bases remaining between them. The CDR3 DNA reads TGTGCCAGCAGCTCTAGTGGCCTGGGCAACTATGGCTACACCTTC. This translates into CASSSSGLGNYGYTF.

There are a few counts of this clonotype. The CDR3 loop is CASSYSHLRRGLSILNTEAFF. The CDR3 DNA sequence: TGTGCCAGCAGTTATTCCCATCTCCGTCGGGGCCTTTCGATCTTAAACACTGAAGCTTTCTTT. The gene calls are TRBV6-2 or TRBV6-3 and TRBJ1-1, with D tentatively TRBD1 (5 bases). V was trimmed by 3 bases and J by 2 bases, leaving 31 bases between them. The CDR3 has 21 amino acids. CDR1 and CDR2 (germline): MNHEY, SVGEGT.

Many counts were recorded for this clonotype. The chain links TRBV12-3 or TRBV12-4 to TRBJ1-5, with D possibly TRBD1 on 6 matching bases. V shed 7 bases and J shed 3 bases, with 13 bases lying between them. This CDR3 has 14 residues. CDR3 residues: CASNHQGPNQPQHF. The CDR3 coding sequence is TGTGCCAGCAATCACCAGGGGCCCAATCAGCCCCAGCATTTT.

This clonotype was seen only a few times. The gene calls are TRBV18 and TRBJ2-1; weak D call: TRBD1 (6 bases). Germline CDR1 is KGHSH and CDR2 is LQKENI. V was shortened by 0 bases and J by 9 bases, with 9 bases between the two germline ends. This CDR3 comprises 13 residues. CDR3 DNA sequence: TGTGCCAGCTCACCACCAGGACAGCTTGAGCAGTTCTTC. Its protein product is CASSPPGQLEQFF.

This clonotype was counted only a few times. The chain couples TRBV5-1 to TRBJ1-2; 8 bases are a match to TRBD1. Germline V gene sequence: CDR1 SGHRS, CDR2 YFSETQ. With 0 bases clipped from V and 8 bases from J, the junction kept 12 bases outside the gene matches. The CDR3 is made up of 16 amino acids. CDR3 sequence reads: CASSLAGRGPVRGYTF. In DNA, the CDR3 is TGCGCCAGCAGCTTGGCCGGCAGGGGGCCCGTGAGAGGCTACACCTTC.

This clonotype has ten or more counts. The V and J genes are TRBV27 and TRBJ2-2, with 8 bases lining up with TRBD1. Losses at the gene ends were 2 bases for V and 4 bases for J; bases not matched to a gene: 3. Looked up from germline, CDR1 is MNHEY and CDR2 is SMNVEV (reference sequence). The CDR3 loop spans 15 amino acids. The CDR3 sequence: CASSLRTGTTGELFF. The CDR3 nucleotides read TGTGCCAGCAGTTTACGGACAGGGACCACCGGGGAGCTGTTTTTT.

This clonotype was counted only a few times. This sequence joins TRBV20-1 and TRBJ2-5, with TRBD2 matching over 9 bases. Germline V gives CDR1 DFQATT, CDR2 SNEGSKA (reference sequence). The CDR3 has 14 residues. The V gene end was trimmed by 5 bases and the J gene end by 4 bases; junction bases not matched to a gene: 8. The CDR3 nucleotides read TGCAGTGCTTCTGCGGGGGGGCGGGGAGAGACCCAGTACTTC. It translates to CSASAGGRGETQYF.

The rearrangement uses TRBV6-1 and TRBJ1-4; possibly TRBD1 for D (5 bases). The ends were cut back, 2 bases at V and 4 bases at J, with 11 bases in the middle. This CDR3 spans 15 amino acids. Germline V lookup: CDR1 MNHNS, CDR2 SASEGT. In DNA, the CDR3 is TGTGCCAGCAGTGAACAGGGCGGCGGTAATGAAAAACTGTTTTTT. Translating it yields CASSEQGGGNEKLFF.

There are a few counts of this clonotype. The chain uses TRBV20-1 and TRBJ2-5, with 7 bases aligning to TRBD1. V dropped 4 bases and J dropped 2; count of bases not matched to a gene: 13. Germline CDR1 DFQATT, CDR2 SNEGSKA (reference sequence). The CDR3 consists of 16 residues. CDR3 bases: TGCAGTGCTAATAGTCTTGGGGGACAGTTACAAGAGACCCAGTACTTC. This encodes CSANSLGGQLQETQYF.

J is TRBJ2-3 and V is TRBV20-1, with 8 positions matching TRBD2. The junction had 10 bases not matched to a gene; V was cut back by 5 bases and J by 6 bases. The germline V gene encodes CDR1 DFQATT and CDR2 SNEGSKA (reference sequence). This CDR3 region has 14 residues. CDR3 in amino acids: CSAAVDGGADTQYF. The CDR3 bases are TGCAGTGCTGCCGTGGACGGGGGGGCGGATACGCAGTATTTT.

This clonotype was detected only a few times. V and J are TRBV5-1 and TRBJ2-3; 11 bases are shared with TRBD1. J lost 4 bases, V lost 3 bases, and 7 bases had no gene match. Germline-derived CDR1 and CDR2 are SGHRS and YFSETQ. CDR3 length equals 16 residues. CDR3 bases: TGCGCCAGCAGCTCCCTCGGGACAGGGGGGGCAGATACGCAGTATTTT. It codes for CASSSLGTGGADTQYF.

This clonotype was detected a few times. One end of the junction varies from germline; a read error may be responsible. The chain carries TRBV10-3 and TRBJ2-5, with 9 bases lining up with TRBD2. Germline values: CDR1 ENHRY, CDR2 SYGVKD. The CDR3 totals 14 residues. The CDR3 DNA reads as TGTGCCATCAGTGAGTCGCCTAGCGGGGTCGGTTTCAACTTC. Protein sequence: CAISESPSGVGFNF.

This clonotype came up many times. The rearrangement joins TRBV28 to TRBJ2-1, with TRBD2 matching 9 bases. In germline, CDR1 is MDHEN, CDR2 SYDVKM. The CDR3 runs to 13 residues. After removal of 9 bases from V and 2 bases from J, the junction contained 2 bases not matched to a gene. This CDR3 is CASSSGAYNEQFF. In nucleotides, the CDR3 is TGTGCCAGTTCTAGCGGGGCCTACAATGAGCAGTTCTTC.

The chain is built from TRBV15 and TRBJ2-2, with TRBD2 matching 8 bases. The CDR3 runs to 14 residues. V shed 6 bases, J shed 7 bases, and the junction held 7 bases outside the gene matches. Germline values: CDR1 LNHNV, CDR2 YYDKDF (reference sequence). CDR3 region: CATSGRRGDGELFF. The CDR3 nucleotides read TGTGCCACCAGTGGACGGCGGGGGGACGGGGAGCTGTTTTTT.

The table lists this clonotype with a few counts. The chain combines TRBV5-4 with TRBJ2-7; 8 bases map to TRBD2. From germline, CDR1 is SGHNT and CDR2 YYREEE (reference sequence). The CDR3 is 18 residues long. The junction had 15 bases not matched to a gene; V was cut back by 1 base and J by 3 bases. The CDR3 here is CASSLSTGGALIYYEQYF. CDR3 sequence (DNA): TGTGCCAGCAGCTTGTCGACCGGGGGGGCCTTGATTTACTACGAGCAGTACTTC.

This clonotype was observed a few times. The chain links TRBV15 to TRBJ2-7; D is undetermined. The V gene's germline CDR1 is LNHNV and CDR2 YYDKDF (reference sequence). V was pared by 3 bases and J by 0 bases, with 12 bases between. This CDR3 region has 15 residues. CDR3 region: CATSSDFEFSYEQYF. CDR3 DNA sequence: TGTGCCACCAGCAGTGATTTTGAGTTCTCCTACGAGCAGTACTTC. Supplemented by reference TRBV15 and TRBJ2-7, the full variable domain reads DAMVIQNPRYQVTQFGKPVTLSCSQTLNHNVMYWYQQKSSQAPKLLFHYYDKDFNNEADTPDNFQSRRPNTSFCFLDIRSPGLGDTAMYLCATSSDFEFSYEQYFGPGTRLTVT.

The chain links TRBV12-3 or TRBV12-4 to TRBJ1-2; tentative D call: TRBD1 (6 bases). This CDR3 region has 12 residues. With 3 bases removed from V and 8 bases from J, the gap between germline ends came to 10 bases. This CDR3 reads CASSLRGAGYTF. The CDR3, as DNA: TGTGCCAGCAGTTTGCGGGGGGCCGGCTACACCTTC.

This clonotype was counted only a few times. This chain joins TRBV11-2 and TRBJ1-5, with a possible D match to TRBD1 (6 bases). The CDR3 length is 18 residues. Trimming took 1 base from V and 0 from J, leaving 16 bases between them. Germline V lookup: CDR1 SGHAT, CDR2 FQNNGV. CDR3 sequence: CASSLGGTPAYSNQPQHF. The CDR3 nucleotides are TGTGCCAGCAGCTTAGGTGGGACACCTGCTTATAGCAATCAGCCCCAGCATTTT.

This clonotype was seen only a few times. V usage is TRBV5-1 and J usage is TRBJ1-4; TRBD1 matches 11 bases. Germline CDR1 SGHRS, CDR2 YFSETQ. V trimming: 0 bases; J trimming: 12 bases; junction bases outside the gene matches: 10. The CDR3 is made up of 16 amino acids. The DNA for the CDR3 is TGCGCCAGCAGCTTGGTTGGACAGGGGGCATTAAATGAACTGTTTTTT. It codes for CASSLVGQGALNELFF.

V usage is TRBV5-1 and J usage is TRBJ1-1; TRBD1 is a possible D gene (6 bases). The V gene lost 4 bases and the J gene lost 7 bases, with 14 bases spanning the gap. This CDR3 comprises 13 residues. Germline CDR1 reads SGHRS; CDR2 reads YFSETQ. For the CDR3, the DNA is TGCGCCAGCAGCAGGGAGATAGGGGGTGAAGCTTTCTTT. Protein sequence: CASSREIGGEAFF.

This sequence joins TRBV12-3 or TRBV12-4 and TRBJ2-7; 13 bases align to TRBD2. This CDR3 has 15 residues. V was pared by 5 bases and J by 2 bases, with 3 bases of the junction left unmatched. Written as DNA, the CDR3 is TGTGCCAGCAGTGCGGGACTAGCGGGGACCTACGAGCAGTACTTC. Translated, it gives CASSAGLAGTYEQYF.

CDR3 coding DNA: TGTGCCAGCTACTCGGGACAGGCTAATTCACCCCTCCACTTT. Its translation: CASYSGQANSPLHF. This chain joins TRBV4-2 and TRBJ1-6; 8 bases are shared with TRBD1. The CDR3 has 14 residues. V dropped 8 bases and J dropped 6; count of bases not matched to a gene: 6. Germline V gene lookup returns CDR1 LGHNA and CDR2 YNFKEQ.

This clonotype occurred a few times. V usage is TRBV7-2 and J usage is TRBJ1-6; TRBD1 might be the D (5 bases). Trimming removed 1 base at V and 9 bases at J, with 13 bases between. The CDR3 loop spans 15 amino acids. The germline gives CDR1 SGHTA, CDR2 FQGNSA. The CDR3 reads CASSLVGGESSPLHF. CDR3 DNA: TGTGCCAGCAGCTTAGTTGGAGGGGAGTCTTCACCCCTCCACTTT. The full variable domain, with the rest looked up from reference TRBV7-2 and TRBJ1-6, is GAGVSQSPSNKVTEKGKDVELRCDPISGHTALYWYRQSLGQGLEFLIYFQGNSAPDKSGLPSDRFSAERTGGSVSTLTIQRTQQEDSAVYLCASSLVGGESSPLHFGNGTRLTVT.